The 15 T cell receptor beta chains in this list originate from one sample, sequenced in a study of monozygotic twins with inflammatory bowel disease. TCRdb re-called the 5' RACE reads and shows each CDR3 protein once, DNA omitted. The sample has 140,000 to 150,000 distinct CDR3 sequences; the top ten hold approximately 1.2%. Sequences were obtained from blood. The receptors originated from a human donor with ulcerative colitis or Crohn's disease, or a healthy co-twin of an affected twin (not recorded which).

The gene calls are TRBV6-1 and TRBJ2-1; the TCRdb D gene call, TRBD2, has no DNA to confirm it. Per the germline V gene, CDR1 is MNHNS and CDR2 is SASEGT. The CDR3 consists of 16 residues. This CDR3 is CASRRNRDLNYNEQFF.

The chain combines TRBV18 with TRBJ2-7; TCRdb picks TRBD1, but there is no DNA to check that call. The CDR3 runs to 15 residues. CDR1 and CDR2 from the germline V gene are KGHSH and LQKENI. The CDR3 reads CASSPTGTGYYEQYF. Full variable domain (missing parts from reference TRBV18 and TRBJ2-7): NAGVMQNPRHLVRRRGQEARLRCSPMKGHSHVYWYRQLPEEGLKFMVYLQKENIIDESGMPKERFSAEFPKEGPSILRIQQVVRGDSAAYFCASSPTGTGYYEQYFGPGTRLTVT.

The chain joins TRBV7-9 to TRBJ1-1. Germline loops: CDR1 SEHNR, CDR2 FQNEAQ (reference sequence). The CDR3 is made up of 14 amino acids. The CDR3 spells CASSHLVENTEAFF.

J is TRBJ2-5 and V is TRBV12-3 or TRBV12-4; TCRdb's assignment of TRBD2 cannot be checked, as there is no DNA. The CDR3 is 18 residues long. CDR3 sequence reads: CASSLKIGAHSLEETQYF.

The gene calls are TRBV7-9 and TRBJ1-1; TCRdb designates TRBD1, a call that cannot be tested without DNA. CDR3 length equals 15 residues. From germline, CDR1 is SEHNR and CDR2 FQNEAQ (reference sequence). The CDR3 protein is CASSSWTGGIAEAFF.

The gene calls are TRBV7-2 and TRBJ2-7. The CDR3 runs to 14 residues. Germline CDR1 reads SGHTA; CDR2 reads FQGNSA. The CDR3 sequence is CASSFDPGPYEQYF.

The chain employs TRBV11-2 and TRBJ2-1; absent DNA, TCRdb's TRBD2 call cannot be checked. The CDR3 is 15 amino acids. From germline, CDR1 is SGHAT and CDR2 FQNNGV. The CDR3 sequence is CASSPSGRGRDEQFF.

The chain uses TRBV25-1 and TRBJ1-1; TCRdb indicates TRBD1, and absent DNA this call remains unverified. Germline V gene sequence: CDR1 MGHDK, CDR2 SYGVNS. This CDR3 is 13 amino acids long. CDR3 protein: CATTEGGSSEAFF. Full variable domain (remainder filled in from reference TRBV25-1 and TRBJ1-1): EADIYQTPRYLVIGTGKKITLECSQTMGHDKMYWYQQDPGMELHLIHYSYGVNSTEKGDLSSESTVSRIRTEHFPLTLESARPSHTSQYLCATTEGGSSEAFFGQGTRLTVV.

The chain combines TRBV5-1 with TRBJ1-1; TCRdb returns TRBD1, unconfirmable since there is no DNA. The CDR3 loop spans 15 amino acids. Germline CDR1 and CDR2: SGHRS and YFSETQ. This CDR3 is CASSSNTGTNTEAFF.

The chain has TRBV25-1 and TRBJ1-2. In germline, CDR1 is MGHDK, CDR2 SYGVNS. CDR3 size: 15 residues. The chain's CDR3 is CASSDLWDDGRGYTF.

V is TRBV5-1 and J is TRBJ2-1; lacking DNA, the TRBD2 call made by TCRdb goes unchecked. Germline CDR1 SGHRS, CDR2 YFSETQ. There are 16 residues in the CDR3. This CDR3 reads CASSPLAGGPNNEQFF.

Here the CDR3 reads CASSLSSNPNEQFF. The chain is built from TRBV5-1 and TRBJ2-1; without DNA, the TCRdb call of TRBD2 cannot be checked. CDR1 and CDR2 from the germline V gene are SGHRS and YFSETQ. This CDR3 comprises 14 residues.

The chain recombines TRBV6-5 with TRBJ1-2; the D gene TCRdb calls, TRBD1, cannot be checked with no DNA. This CDR3 has 14 amino acids. CDR1 MNHEY and CDR2 SVGAGI come from the germline V gene. The CDR3 loop is CASSYGGQGYGYTF.

V gene TRBV12-3 or TRBV12-4 combines with J gene TRBJ2-1; the D gene TCRdb calls, TRBD2, cannot be checked with no DNA. The CDR3 spans 14 residues. The CDR3 spells CASSSGTVYNEQFF.

This sequence joins TRBV19 and TRBJ2-7. The CDR3 loop spans 11 amino acids. In germline, CDR1 is LNHDA, CDR2 SQIVND (reference sequence). The CDR3 sequence is CASKTAQEQYF.